The 11 T cell receptor beta chains given below trace back to one sample, sequenced in a study of shared clonotypes between healthy human individuals. The table came from immunoSEQ multiplex PCR; TCRdb's copy has only in-frame clones and leaves some out. The sample carries about 2.2 million clones, around 93% recorded once. Naivety among CD8 cells was defined by CD45RO negativity and positive CCR7 selection, thereby excluding terminally differentiated effector memory CD45RA+ cells. Sequenced input: naive CD8+ T cells from PBMCs. Receptors were obtained from a man aged 18 to 30 in good health. Some clones in this sample may be carry-over from other donors' samples.

This chain links TRBV9 with TRBJ1-2; TRBD1 matches 8 bases. Unmatched junction bases numbered 6, after V lost 4 bases and J lost 4 bases. The CDR3 spans 14 residues. Germline CDR1 reads SGDLS; CDR2 reads YYNGEE. CDR3 protein: CASSSRTGTYGYTF. The CDR3 coding sequence is TGTGCCAGCAGCTCGCGGACAGGGACCTATGGCTACACCTTC.

The chain combines TRBV4-2 with TRBJ2-1, with D tentatively TRBD2 (6 bases). Germline V CDR1 and CDR2: LGHNA, YNFKEQ. V was cut by 0 bases and J by 5 bases, with 23 bases left in between. This CDR3 comprises 19 residues. The CDR3 reads CASSQDLYGQVGGNNEQFF. CDR3 bases: TGTGCCAGCAGCCAAGATCTTTACGGGCAAGTCGGAGGGAACAATGAGCAGTTCTTC.

This chain joins TRBV28 and TRBJ1-1, with 9 bases identical to TRBD1. Germline V gives CDR1 MDHEN, CDR2 SYDVKM. The CDR3 totals 15 residues. Losses at the gene ends were 3 bases for V and 4 bases for J; bases not matched to a gene: 6. In DNA form, the CDR3 reads TGTGCCAGCAGTTTCCGACAGGGGGTTTTCACTGAAGCTTTCTTT. This gives the protein CASSFRQGVFTEAFF.

A note on this clone: The same CDR3 also results from other DNA sequences found in this sample. The chain links TRBV4-1 to TRBJ2-5, with 9 bases aligning to TRBD2. CDR3 length: 15 residues. Unmatched junction bases numbered 7, after V lost 3 bases and J lost 5 bases. Germline CDR1 and CDR2: MGHRA and YSYEKL. This CDR3 is CASSHRAGGPETQYF. For the CDR3, the DNA is TGCGCCAGCAGCCACAGGGCGGGAGGGCCGGAGACCCAGTACTTC.

The chain carries TRBV27 and TRBJ1-2; no definite D call. The germline V gene has CDR1 MNHEY and CDR2 SMNVEV (reference sequence). Trimming pared 0 bases from V and 8 bases from J, leaving 19 bases between. The CDR3 totals 16 residues. In DNA, the CDR3 is TGTGCCAGCAGTTTATCTCTGGGTCAGTCTTACCTCGGCTACACCTTC. This encodes CASSLSLGQSYLGYTF.

Of note for this clone: This specimen includes other DNA sequences encoding the same CDR3. The chain is built from TRBV11-2 and TRBJ2-3; the D is unclear. Germline CDR1 reads SGHAT; CDR2 reads FQNNGV. The germline V and J ends were trimmed by 1 base and 4 bases, with 0 bases remaining between them. The CDR3 sequence is 11 residues long. The CDR3 DNA follows: TGTGCCAGCAGCTTAGCAGATACGCAGTATTTT. Translated, it gives CASSLADTQYF.

The chain combines TRBV18 with TRBJ1-2; D gene uncertain. CDR3 length: 15 amino acids. V lost 2 bases and J 0 bases, leaving 10 bases between the germline ends. Germline V gene data show CDR1 as KGHSH and CDR2 as LQKENI. This chain's CDR3 is CASSPLAAANYGYTF. The CDR3 nucleotides are TGTGCCAGCTCACCATTGGCGGCCGCTAACTATGGCTACACCTTC.

The V and J genes are TRBV13 and TRBJ2-3; TRBD2 aligns across 8 bases. V lost 8 bases and J lost 2; bases outside the gene matches: 15. The CDR3 is made up of 17 amino acids. The V gene's germline CDR1 is PRHDT and CDR2 FYEKMQ (reference sequence). The CDR3 region has the DNA TGTGCCAGCCGCCAGCGGGGGATGACTAGCCACACAGATACGCAGTATTTT. It codes for CASRQRGMTSHTDTQYF.

This clone was counted a few times. CDR3 residues: CASSIDLEGETQYF. The CDR3 nucleotides are TGTGCCAGTAGTATAGATCTGGAGGGAGAGACCCAGTACTTC. This chain connects TRBV19 to TRBJ2-5; D possibly corresponds to TRBD2 (6 bases). The germline CDR1 and CDR2 sequences are LNHDA and SQIVND (reference sequence). The CDR3 covers 14 residues. Trimming removed 0 bases from V and 4 bases from J, with 9 bases in between.

The CDR3 DNA is TGTGCCAGCAGCTTGGCAGCGGGAAGGACCTACGAGCAGTACTTC. Its protein product is CASSLAAGRTYEQYF. The gene calls are TRBV11-2 and TRBJ2-7; 7 bases agree with TRBD2. Per germline, CDR1 SGHAT and CDR2 FQNNGV. Trimming cost V 3 bases and J 2 bases; bases outside gene matches: 7. CDR3 length equals 15 residues.

The rearrangement uses TRBV4-2 and TRBJ1-2; D gene unclear. Germline CDR1 reads LGHNA; CDR2 reads YNFKEQ. V shed 1 base and J shed 4 bases, with 13 bases lying between them. The CDR3 covers 15 residues. The CDR3 here is CASSQVSEWAYGYTF. CDR3 DNA: TGTGCCAGCAGCCAAGTGTCGGAATGGGCCTATGGCTACACCTTC.